A selection of T cell receptor beta chains follows, all from one sample in a study of T cells in Graves' hyperthyroidism and ophthalmopathy. TCRdb re-analysed the multiplex PCR reads in MiXCR, keeping a single row per CDR3 protein. The data contain hundreds of thousands of distinct CDR3 sequences, 15% to 18% of them singletons. Sequenced sample: blood. These receptors originate from a woman between 18 and 29 years old with Graves' hyperthyroidism. CDR3s include the opening cysteine and the closing phenylalanine or tryptophan. A D gene is named only where the DNA matches it firmly. Some rows have no size entry. The others give once, few or many, or a class for an expanded clone.

d_call: NA; j_call: TRBJ2-1; clone_size: many; v_call: TRBV20-1; cdr3_nt: TGCAGTGCTAGCGGCAGGAGGGTCCAGGGGGAGCAGTTCTTC; cdr3_aa: CSASGRRVQGEQFF
d_call: TRBD1; j_call: TRBJ1-5; clone_size: few; v_call: TRBV27; cdr3_nt: TGTGCCGTCGCTGCCGGGACAGGGAGGAATCAGCCCCAGCATTTT; cdr3_aa: CAVAAGTGRNQPQHF
d_call: TRBD1; j_call: TRBJ2-7; clone_size: few; v_call: TRBV2; cdr3_nt: TGTGCCAGCAGTGGTAGGGACAGGGAGGGCGAGCAGTACTTC; cdr3_aa: CASSGRDREGEQYF
d_call: TRBD1; j_call: TRBJ1-1; clone_size: many; v_call: TRBV5-1; cdr3_nt: TGCGCCAGCAGCTTGGAAGCAGGGGGCACTGAAGCTTTCTTT; cdr3_aa: CASSLEAGGTEAFF
d_call: TRBD1; j_call: TRBJ2-2; clone_size: few; v_call: TRBV20-1; cdr3_nt: TGCAGTGCTAGAGCCCCGACAGGGACCGGGGAGCTGCTTTTT; cdr3_aa: CSARAPTGTGELLF
d_call: TRBD2; j_call: TRBJ2-7; clone_size: many; v_call: TRBV5-1; cdr3_nt: TGCGCCAGCAGCTTCAATTCACCCGGGACTATAGCCCACGAGCAGTACTTC; cdr3_aa: CASSFNSPGTIAHEQYF
d_call: NA; j_call: TRBJ2-5; clone_size: few; v_call: TRBV12-3/TRBV12-4; cdr3_nt: TGTGCCAGCAGTTTTCGGGGAGACGAGACCCAGTACTTC; cdr3_aa: CASSFRGDETQYF
d_call: NA; j_call: TRBJ1-4; clone_size: many; v_call: TRBV12-3/TRBV12-4; cdr3_nt: TGTGCCAGCAGTTATCCTGCAGGGCCAACTAATGAAAAACTGTTTTTT; cdr3_aa: CASSYPAGPTNEKLFF
d_call: TRBD1; j_call: TRBJ1-2; clone_size: few; v_call: TRBV5-1; cdr3_nt: TGCGCCAGCAGCCAGGGGGCGCGGTATGGCTACACCTTC; cdr3_aa: CASSQGARYGYTF
d_call: NA; j_call: TRBJ2-7; clone_size: many; v_call: TRBV28; cdr3_nt: TGTGCCAGCAGTTTAGGCCGCCTCGGGGGAAGAAGGTACGAGCAGTACTTC; cdr3_aa: CASSLGRLGGRRYEQYF
d_call: TRBD2; j_call: TRBJ2-5; clone_size: NA; v_call: TRBV15; cdr3_nt: TGTGCCACCAGCAGGGCGGGGGGTCAAGAGACCCAGTACTTC; cdr3_aa: CATSRAGGQETQYF
d_call: NA; j_call: TRBJ2-1; clone_size: many; v_call: TRBV10-3; cdr3_nt: TGTGCCCATCAGAGAAAGGGTCGGGGGTACAATGAGCAGTTCTTC; cdr3_aa: CAHQRKGRGYNEQFF
d_call: TRBD2; j_call: TRBJ2-5; clone_size: NA; v_call: TRBV9; cdr3_nt: TGTGCCAGCAGCCCTAGTGGGACTAGCAGGGAGACCCAGTACTTC; cdr3_aa: CASSPSGTSRETQYF
d_call: TRBD1; j_call: TRBJ2-1; clone_size: many; v_call: TRBV3-1; cdr3_nt: TGTGCCAGCAGCCAAGGGACAGGGTCCAATGAGCAGTTCTTC; cdr3_aa: CASSQGTGSNEQFF
d_call: NA; j_call: TRBJ1-2; clone_size: few; v_call: TRBV20-1; cdr3_nt: TGCAGTGCTAGCGACGGAACTTCCTATAACTATGGCTACACCTTC; cdr3_aa: CSASDGTSYNYGYTF
d_call: TRBD2; j_call: TRBJ2-3; clone_size: many; v_call: TRBV20-1; cdr3_nt: TGCAGTGCTATAAATAGCGGGAGGGATGATACGCAGTATTTT; cdr3_aa: CSAINSGRDDTQYF
d_call: NA; j_call: TRBJ2-3; clone_size: few; v_call: TRBV29-1; cdr3_nt: TGCAGCGTTGACGTCAGGACTAGCACAGATACGCAGTATTTT; cdr3_aa: CSVDVRTSTDTQYF
d_call: TRBD2; j_call: TRBJ2-3; clone_size: many; v_call: TRBV3-1; cdr3_nt: TGTGCCAGCAGCCAAGATCCCCGGGAGGGCCGGGGAGATACGCAGTATTTT; cdr3_aa: CASSQDPREGRGDTQYF
d_call: NA; j_call: TRBJ2-3; clone_size: many; v_call: TRBV7-9; cdr3_nt: TGTGCCAGCAGCTTATCACAGGGCACAGATACGCAGTATTTT; cdr3_aa: CASSLSQGTDTQYF
d_call: TRBD1; j_call: TRBJ1-6; clone_size: NA; v_call: TRBV7-8; cdr3_nt: TGTGCCAGCAGCTTAGTTCAGGGGGCCTATAATTCACCCCTCCACTTT; cdr3_aa: CASSLVQGAYNSPLHF
d_call: NA; j_call: TRBJ1-3; clone_size: many; v_call: TRBV5-1; cdr3_nt: TGCGCCAGCACCGGCCACACCATATATTTT; cdr3_aa: CASTGHTIYF
d_call: TRBD2; j_call: TRBJ2-7; clone_size: NA; v_call: TRBV7-9; cdr3_nt: TGTGCCAGCAGCATCGGGACTAGCGGGAGGACACCTGCCTACGAGCAGTACTTC; cdr3_aa: CASSIGTSGRTPAYEQYF
d_call: TRBD1; j_call: TRBJ2-3; clone_size: many; v_call: TRBV13; cdr3_nt: TGTGCCAGCAGCCTTGGGACAGGGAGCCGGTCTAGCACAGATACGCAGTATTTT; cdr3_aa: CASSLGTGSRSSTDTQYF
d_call: NA; j_call: TRBJ2-2; clone_size: few; v_call: TRBV5-1; cdr3_nt: TGCGCCAGCAGCGCGGGACAGCGCACCGGGGAGCTGTTTTTT; cdr3_aa: CASSAGQRTGELFF
d_call: NA; j_call: TRBJ2-7; clone_size: many; v_call: TRBV20-1; cdr3_nt: TGCAGTGCTAGATCGAGTAGTACCTACGAGCAGTACTTC; cdr3_aa: CSARSSSTYEQYF
d_call: TRBD1; j_call: TRBJ2-7; clone_size: many; v_call: TRBV6-2/TRBV6-3; cdr3_nt: TGTGCCAGCAGTTACAAGGACAGGATTCTGTACGAGCAGTACTTC; cdr3_aa: CASSYKDRILYEQYF
d_call: NA; j_call: TRBJ2-1; clone_size: NA; v_call: TRBV5-6; cdr3_nt: TGTGCCAGCAGCTTGGAGGCAGGGGTATACAATGAGCAGTTCTTC; cdr3_aa: CASSLEAGVYNEQFF
d_call: NA; j_call: TRBJ1-1; clone_size: many; v_call: TRBV7-3; cdr3_nt: TGTGCCAGCAGCTTAGCAGGAGCTGTTGTTACTGAAGCTTTCTTT; cdr3_aa: CASSLAGAVVTEAFF
d_call: TRBD1; j_call: TRBJ1-2; clone_size: many; v_call: TRBV20-1; cdr3_nt: TGCAGTGCTAGCTCGGGACAGGGTACGGAGGGCTACACCTTC; cdr3_aa: CSASSGQGTEGYTF
d_call: NA; j_call: TRBJ1-1; clone_size: many; v_call: TRBV20-1; cdr3_nt: TGCAGTGCAGGCAAGACTAGGAGCACTGAAGCTTTCTTT; cdr3_aa: CSAGKTRSTEAFF
d_call: TRBD1; j_call: TRBJ1-2; clone_size: few; v_call: TRBV5-6; cdr3_nt: TGTGCCAGCAGCTTTACCGGGACAGGGGGACGAGGCTACACCTTC; cdr3_aa: CASSFTGTGGRGYTF
d_call: NA; j_call: TRBJ2-1; clone_size: many; v_call: TRBV6-5; cdr3_nt: TGTGCCAGCAGTTACTCCCCTAGCAGCAATGAGCAGTTCTTC; cdr3_aa: CASSYSPSSNEQFF
d_call: NA; j_call: TRBJ2-7; clone_size: many; v_call: TRBV6-5; cdr3_nt: TGTGCCAGCAGTTCAACCACAGGAGGCTACGAGCAGTACTTC; cdr3_aa: CASSSTTGGYEQYF
d_call: TRBD1; j_call: TRBJ2-6; clone_size: NA; v_call: TRBV12-3/TRBV12-4; cdr3_nt: TGTGCCAGCAGTCAGGGGGCCATTACAGGCTTCTCGGGGGCCAACGTCCTGACTTTC; cdr3_aa: CASSQGAITGFSGANVLTF
d_call: NA; j_call: TRBJ1-2; clone_size: many; v_call: TRBV19; cdr3_nt: TGTGCCAGTAGTATAGACAGGCAGCCTAACTATGGCTACACCTTC; cdr3_aa: CASSIDRQPNYGYTF
d_call: NA; j_call: TRBJ2-2; clone_size: NA; v_call: TRBV2; cdr3_nt: TGTGCCAGCAGTTACAGGGGACTTAACACCGGGGAGCTGTTTTTT; cdr3_aa: CASSYRGLNTGELFF
d_call: NA; j_call: TRBJ2-1; clone_size: NA; v_call: TRBV30; cdr3_nt: TGTGCCTGGAGTGCCTTACGGACAGCGGGAAATGAGCAGTTCTTC; cdr3_aa: CAWSALRTAGNEQFF
d_call: TRBD2; j_call: TRBJ2-7; clone_size: NA; v_call: TRBV20-1; cdr3_nt: TGCAGTGCTAGAGATCCGGGACTAGCGGGCTACGAGCAGTACTTC; cdr3_aa: CSARDPGLAGYEQYF
d_call: NA; j_call: TRBJ2-5; clone_size: many; v_call: TRBV9; cdr3_nt: TGTGCCAGCAGCGTGGGCTGGGGTGTTGGAGAGACCCAGTACTTC; cdr3_aa: CASSVGWGVGETQYF
d_call: TRBD2; j_call: TRBJ2-2; clone_size: many; v_call: TRBV10-2; cdr3_nt: TGCGCCAGCAGGGGACTAGCGGCCACCGGGGAGCTGTTTTTT; cdr3_aa: CASRGLAATGELFF
d_call: TRBD1; j_call: TRBJ1-5; clone_size: few; v_call: TRBV18; cdr3_nt: TGTGCCAGCTCACCTCAACAGGGGACAGGGGTTAAGCCCCAGCATTTT; cdr3_aa: CASSPQQGTGVKPQHF
d_call: NA; j_call: TRBJ2-3; clone_size: many; v_call: TRBV20-1; cdr3_nt: TGCAGTGCTAGTATCTTTTCGGGTGGAGATACGCAGTATTTT; cdr3_aa: CSASIFSGGDTQYF
d_call: TRBD1; j_call: TRBJ1-5; clone_size: many; v_call: TRBV15; cdr3_nt: TGTGCCACCAGCAGAGGGGGGACAGGGAGTCAGCCCCAGCATTTT; cdr3_aa: CATSRGGTGSQPQHF
d_call: TRBD1; j_call: TRBJ2-1; clone_size: few; v_call: TRBV18; cdr3_nt: TGTGCCAGCTCACTCTACCCTTGGACAGGGGACCCCGTAGGTGAGCAGTTCTTC; cdr3_aa: CASSLYPWTGDPVGEQFF
d_call: NA; j_call: TRBJ1-1; clone_size: many; v_call: TRBV9; cdr3_nt: TGTGCCAGCAGCGTAGGGGTTGGGGTGAACACTGAAGCTTTCTTT; cdr3_aa: CASSVGVGVNTEAFF
d_call: NA; j_call: TRBJ2-6; clone_size: many; v_call: TRBV2; cdr3_nt: TGTGCCAGCAGTGAACAGACCGGGGCCAACGTCCTGACTTTC; cdr3_aa: CASSEQTGANVLTF
d_call: NA; j_call: TRBJ1-5; clone_size: NA; v_call: TRBV6-1; cdr3_nt: TGTGCCAGCAGTATAGGAGGTGACAGCAATCAGCCCCAGCATTTT; cdr3_aa: CASSIGGDSNQPQHF
d_call: NA; j_call: TRBJ1-2; clone_size: NA; v_call: TRBV13; cdr3_nt: TGTGCCAGCAGCTTAGGCCAAGACCCTGGCTACACCTTC; cdr3_aa: CASSLGQDPGYTF